This TCR beta chain was found in a study of identifying expanded T cells in peripheral blood. Broader study findings: Roughly 1.2 clones differed between technical replicates, versus approximately 16 and 19 over time. Across healthy donors, higher total template counts meant significantly greater roughly 2-week count variance.

Collection occurred without any documented infections or immune events in donors. The CDR3 extends over 17 amino acids. Trimming pared 4 bases from V and 1 base from J, leaving 20 bases between. From germline, CDR1 is SGHRS and CDR2 YFSETQ. Measured with immunoSEQ multiplex PCR; TCRdb has only the in-frame clones, and not every one. The table shows around 82,000 clones, with roughly 84% occurring only once. This clone was seen once. Its target is unknown. This TCR was sampled from a person aged 18 to 75 in good health. The V call is TRBV5-1, the J call TRBJ1-1; TRBD1 is a possible D gene (5 bases). What was sequenced was blood. Written as DNA, the CDR3 is TGCGCCAGCAGCGGAAATATCCCGGGACTTAAGAACACTGAAGCTTTCTTT. Translated, it gives CASSGNIPGLKNTEAFF.